The entry below describes one T cell receptor (beta chain). This sample was included in a study of blood T cell repertoires in COVID-19. This CDR3 is 13 amino acids long. V lost 6 bases to trimming and J lost 2 bases; unmatched junction nucleotides: 3. CDR1 SGHDN and CDR2 FVKESK come from the germline V gene. In the original processing: Cell counts per sample came from amplifying reference gene primers. Produced via immunoSEQ multiplex PCR; TCRdb's table is partial and in-frame only. V and J calls and clone size come straight from that table; D and trimming were deduced from the DNA. The sample carries fewer than 90,000 clones, 70% to 90% recorded once.

V and J are TRBV14 and TRBJ1-2, with 7 bases aligning to TRBD1. Sequenced input: peripheral blood. This receptor was obtained from a man of 80 years or more in a cohort sampled during active COVID-19. The CDR3 DNA reads as TGTGCCAGCAGTCTACAGGGGAACTATGGCTACACCTTC. Encoded protein: CASSLQGNYGYTF.